This is a list of T cell receptor beta chains from one sample in a study of T cell responses to AZD1222 COVID-19 vaccine. Data came from immunoSEQ multiplex PCR; TCRdb stores just in-frame clones and leaves some out. The table has over 100,000 clones, 86% seen once; the top ten hold less than 15%. The material sequenced was peripheral blood, taken on day 0 of AZD1222 vaccination. The origin of the receptors is an adult in good health. Each CDR3 is given with its conserved first and last residue. Fields, in order: D gene, clone size, V gene, J gene, CDR3 DNA, CDR3 protein. A D gene is named only where the DNA matches it firmly. Where a row states a size, it is once, few, many or the class of an expanded clone; other rows omit it.

TRBD1	-	TRBV5-1	TRBJ1-2	TGCGCCAGCAGCGCGACAGGGGCTAACTATGGCTACACCTTC	CASSATGANYGYTF
TRBD1	-	TRBV27	TRBJ1-4	TGTGCCAGCAGTTTGGAGGGGGCGGGTAATGAAAAACTGTTTTTT	CASSLEGAGNEKLFF
TRBD1	-	TRBV5-5	TRBJ1-1	TGTGCCAGCAGCTTAGGGACAGGGGGCGCGGCGGACACTGAAGCTTTCTTT	CASSLGTGGAADTEAFF
TRBD1	-	TRBV19	TRBJ1-2	TGTGCCAGTCGGGGACAGACAAACTATGGCTACACCTTC	CASRGQTNYGYTF
TRBD2	-	TRBV7-9	TRBJ2-2	TGTGCCAGCAGCCTAACCTTTACGGGAGGGCGTCTCGCCGGGGAGCTGTTTTTT	CASSLTFTGGRLAGELFF
-	-	TRBV20-1	TRBJ1-1	TGCAGTGCTAGAGACGCTTTCTTT	CSARDAFF
-	once	TRBV10-3	TRBJ2-3	TGTGCCATCAGTGAGTTATTCGGGGGCACAGATACGCAGTATTTT	CAISELFGGTDTQYF
TRBD1	few	TRBV7-8	TRBJ1-4	TGTGCCAGCAGCTTAGATGGGGACAGGAGGATAGGTGAAAAACTGTTTTTT	CASSLDGDRRIGEKLFF
-	-	TRBV4-1	TRBJ1-1	TGCGCCAGCAGCCCGGTGACCGGAATGAACACTGAAGCTTTCTTT	CASSPVTGMNTEAFF
-	-	TRBV29-1	TRBJ1-2	TGCAGCGTTGGAGCTGGGGCGCAAGGCTACACCTTC	CSVGAGAQGYTF
TRBD1	once	TRBV7-6	TRBJ2-5	TGTGCCAGCAGCTTTACCGACAGGGCTGATGAGACCCAGTACTTC	CASSFTDRADETQYF
-	-	TRBV13	TRBJ1-4	TGTGCCAGCAGCCAAGCAGGGAGAACTAATGAAAAACTGTTTTTT	CASSQAGRTNEKLFF
-	-	TRBV11-2	TRBJ1-5	TGTGCCAGCAGCTTAGGACAAGACCGTCGGCCCCAGCATTTT	CASSLGQDRRPQHF
TRBD1	-	TRBV7-9	TRBJ2-5	TGTGCCAGCAGCGGACAGGGTCAAGAGACCCAGTACTTC	CASSGQGQETQYF
TRBD2	few	TRBV2	TRBJ2-7	TGTGCCAGCAGTCTCACTAGCGGGAGATCCTACGAGCAGTACTTC	CASSLTSGRSYEQYF
-	-	TRBV7-9	TRBJ1-2	TGTGCCAGCTCCTCGGGCAGGGACCATTATGGCTACACCTTC	CASSSGRDHYGYTF
-	-	TRBV5-4	TRBJ1-1	TGTGCCAGCAGCTTGTACGGCGGCTACCTGAACACTGAAGCTTTCTTT	CASSLYGGYLNTEAFF